The present entry profiles one T cell receptor beta chain with its context. Germline V gives CDR1 SGDLS, CDR2 YYNGEE. This CDR3 region has 13 residues. Deletions cut 4 bases from V and 6 bases from J, with 10 bases between. Sequencing was performed with immunoSEQ multiplex PCR; in TCRdb, only in-frame clones are kept and a portion is missing. The sample lists tens of thousands of clones, roughly 90% occurring once. These data belong to a study of T cell changes during pregnancy in multiple sclerosis. This chain connects TRBV9 to TRBJ2-2; weak D call: TRBD1 (6 bases). Material for sequencing was PBMCs (not recorded whether the cells were cultured). This TCR was sampled from a female donor with multiple sclerosis, enrolled in a pregnancy study. The CDR3 DNA sequence: TGTGCCAGCAGCAAACAGGGCGCCGGGGAGCTGTTTTTT. As protein: CASSKQGAGELFF.